This T cell receptor (beta chain) came from a study of radiation and T cells in renal cell carcinoma. The germline V gene encodes CDR1 MNHEY and CDR2 SVGAGI. This CDR3 has 13 residues. V was trimmed by 2 bases and J by 5 bases, leaving 9 bases between them. Only in-frame clones appear in the TCRdb table, and some are missing; sequencing was by immunoSEQ multiplex PCR. The sample contains some 58,000 clones, roughly four fifths of which appear only once. Time point denoted: blood 2 weeks post-SBRT. Specified treatment: 15 Gy SBRT to primary tumor, nephrectomy 4 weeks later. The sequences come from blood, collected from a patient whose treatment included radiotherapy and nephrectomy. The source is a man between 60 and 75 years old with renal cell carcinoma. V gene TRBV6-5 combines with J gene TRBJ2-5; perhaps TRBD2 as D (5 bases). CDR3 DNA: TGTGCCAGCAGTTACGGCGGCGGGGAGACCCAGTACTTC. Translating it yields CASSYGGGETQYF.